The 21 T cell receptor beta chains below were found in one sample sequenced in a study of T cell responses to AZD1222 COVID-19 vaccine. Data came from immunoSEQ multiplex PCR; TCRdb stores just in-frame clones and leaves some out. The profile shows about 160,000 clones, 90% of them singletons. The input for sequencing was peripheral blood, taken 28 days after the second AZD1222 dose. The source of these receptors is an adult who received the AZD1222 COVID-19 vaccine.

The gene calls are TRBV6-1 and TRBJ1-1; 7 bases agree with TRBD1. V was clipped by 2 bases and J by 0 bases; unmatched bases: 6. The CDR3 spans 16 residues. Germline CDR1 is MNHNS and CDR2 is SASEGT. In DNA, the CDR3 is TGTGCCAGCAGTGAATTTCCGGGACAGATGAACACTGAAGCTTTCTTT. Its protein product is CASSEFPGQMNTEAFF.

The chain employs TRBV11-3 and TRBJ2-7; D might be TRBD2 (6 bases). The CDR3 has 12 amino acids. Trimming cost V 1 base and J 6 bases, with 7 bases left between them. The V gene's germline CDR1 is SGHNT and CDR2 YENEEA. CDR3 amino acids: CASSLGGGEQYF. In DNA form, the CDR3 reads TGTGCCAGCAGCTTAGGGGGAGGCGAGCAGTACTTC.

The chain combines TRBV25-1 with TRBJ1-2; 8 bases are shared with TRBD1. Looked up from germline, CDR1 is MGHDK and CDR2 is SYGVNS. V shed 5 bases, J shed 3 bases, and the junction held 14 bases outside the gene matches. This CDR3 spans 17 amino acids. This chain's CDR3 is CASSPRDRPPKDYGYTF. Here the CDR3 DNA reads TGTGCCAGCAGTCCTCGGGACAGGCCGCCGAAGGACTATGGCTACACCTTC.

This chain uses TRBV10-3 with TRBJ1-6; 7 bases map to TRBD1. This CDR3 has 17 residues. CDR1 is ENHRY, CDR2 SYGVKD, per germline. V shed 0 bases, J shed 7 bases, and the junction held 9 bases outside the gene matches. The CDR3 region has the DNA TGTGCCATCAGTGAGTCGAGGGGGCAGGGGGGAAATTCACCCCTCCACTTT. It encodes CAISESRGQGGNSPLHF.

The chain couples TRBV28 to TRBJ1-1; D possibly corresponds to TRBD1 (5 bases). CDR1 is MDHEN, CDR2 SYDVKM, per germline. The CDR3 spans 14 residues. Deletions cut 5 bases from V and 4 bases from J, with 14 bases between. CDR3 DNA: TGTGCCAGCAGTCTGTCGAGGGGTAGCACTGAAGCTTTCTTT. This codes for CASSLSRGSTEAFF.

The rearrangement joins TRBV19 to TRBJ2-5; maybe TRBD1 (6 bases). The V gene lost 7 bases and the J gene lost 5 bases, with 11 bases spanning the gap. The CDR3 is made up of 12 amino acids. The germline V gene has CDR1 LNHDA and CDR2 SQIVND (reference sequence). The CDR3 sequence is CASMAQGETQYF. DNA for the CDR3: TGTGCCAGTATGGCGCAGGGGGAGACCCAGTACTTC.

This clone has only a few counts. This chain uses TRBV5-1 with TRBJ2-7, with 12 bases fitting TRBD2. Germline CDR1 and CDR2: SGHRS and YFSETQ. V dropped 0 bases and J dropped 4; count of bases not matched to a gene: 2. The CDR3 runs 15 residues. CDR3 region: CASSLGLAGDYEQYF. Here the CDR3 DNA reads TGCGCCAGCAGCTTGGGACTAGCGGGAGATTACGAGCAGTACTTC.

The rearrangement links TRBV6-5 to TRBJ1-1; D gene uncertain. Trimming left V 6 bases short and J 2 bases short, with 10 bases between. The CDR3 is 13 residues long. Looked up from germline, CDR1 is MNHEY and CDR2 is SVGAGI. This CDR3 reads CASRGSHNTEAFF. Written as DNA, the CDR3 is TGTGCCAGCAGGGGCAGCCACAACACTGAAGCTTTCTTT.

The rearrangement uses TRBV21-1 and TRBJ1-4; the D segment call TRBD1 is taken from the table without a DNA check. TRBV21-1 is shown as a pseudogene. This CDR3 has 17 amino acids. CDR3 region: CASSKVTVPATNEKLFF. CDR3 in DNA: TGTGCCAGCAGCAAAGTGACAGTTCCCGCAACTAATGAAAAACTGTTTTTT.

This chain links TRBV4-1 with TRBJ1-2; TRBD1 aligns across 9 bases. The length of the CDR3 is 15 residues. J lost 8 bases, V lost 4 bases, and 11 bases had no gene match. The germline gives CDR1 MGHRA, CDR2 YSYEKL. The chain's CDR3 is CASSLSGQGPKGYTF. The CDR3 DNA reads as TGCGCCAGCAGCCTCTCGGGACAGGGTCCGAAGGGCTACACCTTC.

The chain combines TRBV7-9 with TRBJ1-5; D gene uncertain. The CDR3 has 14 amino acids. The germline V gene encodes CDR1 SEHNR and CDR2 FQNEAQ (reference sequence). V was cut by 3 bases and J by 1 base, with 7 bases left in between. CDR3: CASSFLASNQPQHF. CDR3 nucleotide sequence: TGTGCCAGCAGCTTTCTGGCAAGCAATCAGCCCCAGCATTTT.

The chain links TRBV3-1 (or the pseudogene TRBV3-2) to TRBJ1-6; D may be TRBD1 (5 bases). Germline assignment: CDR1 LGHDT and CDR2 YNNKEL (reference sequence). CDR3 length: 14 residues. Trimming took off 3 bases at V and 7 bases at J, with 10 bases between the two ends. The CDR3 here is CASSQAGTNSPLHF. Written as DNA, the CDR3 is TGTGCCAGCAGCCAGGCAGGGACCAATTCACCCCTCCACTTT.

This CDR3 reads CASSHPGTGGAYEQYF. Here the CDR3 DNA reads TGTGCCAGCAGTCACCCCGGGACAGGGGGCGCCTACGAGCAGTACTTC. V is TRBV6-6 and J is TRBJ2-7; 12 nucleotides line up with TRBD1. The CDR3 spans 16 residues. The trim removed 5 bases at V and 2 bases at J, leaving 7 bases unmatched. Germline V gene data show CDR1 as MNHNY and CDR2 as SVGAGI (reference sequence).

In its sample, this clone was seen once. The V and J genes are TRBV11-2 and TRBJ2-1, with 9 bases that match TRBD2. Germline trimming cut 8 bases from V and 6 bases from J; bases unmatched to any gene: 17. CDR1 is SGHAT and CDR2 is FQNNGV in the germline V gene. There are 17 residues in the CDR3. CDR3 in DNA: TGTGCCAGCGCGTTCCATGGCGGGAGGGGACAATCCAATGAGCAGTTCTTC. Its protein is CASAFHGGRGQSNEQFF. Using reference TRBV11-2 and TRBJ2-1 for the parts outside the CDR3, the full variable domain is EAGVAQSPRYKIIEKRQSVAFWCNPISGHATLYWYQQILGQGPKLLIQFQNNGVVDDSQLPKDRFSAERLKGVDSTLKIQPAKLEDSAVYLCASAFHGGRGQSNEQFFGPGTRLTVL.

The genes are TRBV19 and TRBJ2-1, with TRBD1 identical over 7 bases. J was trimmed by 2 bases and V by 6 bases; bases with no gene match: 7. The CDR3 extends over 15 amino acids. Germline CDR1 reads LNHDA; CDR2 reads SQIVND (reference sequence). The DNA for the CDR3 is TGTGCCAGTAGCAGGACAGGAGGAACCTACAATGAGCAGTTCTTC. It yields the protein CASSRTGGTYNEQFF.

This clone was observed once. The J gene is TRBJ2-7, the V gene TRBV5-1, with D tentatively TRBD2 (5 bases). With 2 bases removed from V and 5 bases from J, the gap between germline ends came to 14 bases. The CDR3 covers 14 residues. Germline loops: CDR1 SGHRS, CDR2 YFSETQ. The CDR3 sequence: CASSFRTGSDEQYF. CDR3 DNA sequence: TGCGCCAGCAGCTTTAGGACTGGTAGCGACGAGCAGTACTTC.

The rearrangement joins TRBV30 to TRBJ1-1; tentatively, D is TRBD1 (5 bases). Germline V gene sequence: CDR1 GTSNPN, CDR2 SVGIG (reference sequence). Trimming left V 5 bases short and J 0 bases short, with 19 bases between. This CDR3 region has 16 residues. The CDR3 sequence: CAWEKTAGKMNTEAFF. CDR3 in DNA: TGTGCCTGGGAAAAAACAGCAGGGAAAATGAACACTGAAGCTTTCTTT.

The chain's CDR3 is CASRRGETQYF. CDR3 nucleotides: TGTGCCAGCAGGCGGGGGGAGACCCAGTACTTC. The chain joins TRBV7-9 to TRBJ2-5, with 7 bases matching TRBD2. V dropped 6 bases and J dropped 5; count of bases not matched to a gene: 0. The CDR3 loop spans 11 amino acids. Germline values: CDR1 SEHNR, CDR2 FQNEAQ (reference sequence).

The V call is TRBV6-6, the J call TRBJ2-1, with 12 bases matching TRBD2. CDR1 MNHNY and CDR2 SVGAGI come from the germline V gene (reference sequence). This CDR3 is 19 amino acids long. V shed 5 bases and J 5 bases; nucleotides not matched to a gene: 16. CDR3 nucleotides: TGTGCCAGCAGTCCTCGGACTAGCGGGGTTCCCCTCTCGGACAATGAGCAGTTCTTC. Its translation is CASSPRTSGVPLSDNEQFF.

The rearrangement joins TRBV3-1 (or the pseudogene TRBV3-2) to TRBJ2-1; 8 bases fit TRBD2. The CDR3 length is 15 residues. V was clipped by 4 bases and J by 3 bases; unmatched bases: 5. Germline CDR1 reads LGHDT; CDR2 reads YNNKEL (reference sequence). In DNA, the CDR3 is TGTGCCAGCAGCCGCACTAGCGGCCTCTACAATGAGCAGTTCTTC. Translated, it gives CASSRTSGLYNEQFF.

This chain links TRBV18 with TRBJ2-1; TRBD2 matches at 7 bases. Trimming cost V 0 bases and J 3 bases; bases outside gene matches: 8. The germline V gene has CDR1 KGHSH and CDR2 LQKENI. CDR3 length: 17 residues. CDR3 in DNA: TGTGCCAGCTCACCACCGGTTCTAGCGGAGCACTACAATGAGCAGTTCTTC. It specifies CASSPPVLAEHYNEQFF.